This TCR beta chain was found in a study of neurological immune-mediated disorders. This clonotype was detected ten times or more. V shed 4 bases, J shed 0 bases, and the junction held 5 bases outside the gene matches. This CDR3 has 15 residues. Germline loops: CDR1 WNHNN, CDR2 SYGVQD (reference sequence). MiXCR, run by TCRdb on the 5' RACE reads, gives a single entry per CDR3 protein. The sample holds fewer than 30,000 distinct CDR3 sequences, under 15% seen once. The V and J genes are TRBV10-1 and TRBJ2-7; 8 bases fit TRBD1. This TCR came from a woman aged 40 to 50 with HTLV-1-associated myelopathy (HAM/TSP). Sequenced input: PBMCs. The CDR3 sequence is CASSGGTGSSYEQYF. The DNA of the CDR3 is TGCGCCAGCAGTGGGGGGACAGGCAGCTCCTACGAGCAGTACTTC.